This T cell receptor (beta chain) originates from a study of early T cells in non-severe SARS-CoV-2 infection (dated by TCRdb to about 2021). About the study as a whole: Because TCR sequencing relied on bulk RNA taken from unsorted whole blood, pairing of alpha and beta chains was not possible. What the study reported, not specific to this receptor: VDJdb matching was skewed toward anti-spike CD8 responses and likely underestimated virus-specific expansions, missing private and CD4 specificities.

For this clonotype: There is no known antigen for this receptor. The input lacks base qualities; no much larger clone sits a single base away.

CDR3 length: 15 amino acids, cysteine to phenylalanine. Only the CDR3 part of the read is kept: 45 bases, read in frame from the first base. From the germline V gene, CDR1 is MDHEN and CDR2 is SYDVKM. V was cut back by 5 bases and J by 4 bases, leaving a gap of 14 bases between them. The study was a case-control design nested within a healthcare worker cohort in London, UK, with weekly nasopharyngeal swab PCR tests and blood sampling. Between 23 and 31 March 2020, the week of the UK lockdown, healthcare workers were enrolled and then followed up weekly for as long as 16 weeks. Library prep was done by 5' RACE. The sequencing machine was a NextSeq 500. To correct for sequencing error and PCR bias, the TCR library protocol tagged individual cDNA molecules with unique molecular identifiers. Both TCR alpha and beta chains were sequenced, and tight co-correlation was observed between alpha and beta sequence abundances in each sample. Concerning the study's data processing: Decombinator V4 was used to annotate the V gene, J gene and CDR3 of the TCR sequences. TCRs were defined as expanded if a significant change between any two time points was detected under a Poisson model with p below 0.0001. TCR abundances were normalised to the total number of TCRs sequenced per sample and expressed as counts per million. MAIT TCRs were defined by TRAV1-2 paired with TRAJ12, TRAJ20 or TRAJ33, and iNKT TCRs by TRAV10 paired with TRAJ18. VDJdb, accessed 1 November 2021, was searched for CMV, EBV and SARS-CoV-2 annotated TCRs, with TCRs annotated for multiple antigens excluded. TCRdb ran its own pipeline on the public reads, namely fastp trimming at Q25 and MiXCR clone calling, and kept in-frame beta chains. For every CDR3 protein sequence, its rows merge into one entry that carries the most common genes and DNA. TCRdb's processing, not the authors', yielded these V and J calls. Present in this sample are 85,000 to 100,000 distinct CDR3 sequences, about 10% of which were seen just once. The leading ten clones occupy approximately 5.3% of the sample.

This TCR derives from an adult who was a healthcare worker with PCR-confirmed SARS-CoV-2 infection or an uninfected control (not recorded which). The sample comprised whole blood. The chain uses TRBV28 and TRBJ2-2; the D gene is unclear. The nucleotide sequence reads TGTGCCAGCAGTCCTCAGCCCCTCCTCACCGGGGAGCTGTTTTTT. Its amino acids are CASSPQPLLTGELFF.